This TCR beta chain was sequenced in a study of breast tumors, draining lymph nodes, adjacent tissues. Study-wide results and limits: That most tumor T cells come from lymph nodes remained unproven. Compared with basal-like, luminal-like tumors shared significantly more repertoire with nontumor tissue. Data fit most tumor T cells coming from lymph node, expanding in tumor. Tumors had less TCR diversity than lymph nodes, more than nontumor tissue.

This clonotype has ten or more counts. Its antigen is as yet unknown. The lymph nodes were axillary draining lymph nodes from breast cancer patients. TCRdb re-called the multiplex PCR reads through MiXCR, storing one row per CDR3 protein. The sample has over 130,000 distinct CDR3 sequences, around a third seen once; the top ten hold roughly 2.3%. V lost 1 base and J lost 6, with 5 bases in between. CDR1 and CDR2 from the germline V gene are SGHNT and YENEEA. The CDR3 loop spans 12 amino acids. This chain joins TRBV11-3 and TRBJ2-3; D unclear. The receptor was derived from a female donor with breast cancer. Some clones in this sample may be carry-over from other donors' samples. Input material: axillary lymph node tissue. The CDR3 spells CASSLVADTQYF. The CDR3 region has the DNA TGTGCCAGCAGCTTAGTTGCGGATACGCAGTATTTT.